Listed here are 24 T cell receptor beta chains from one sample, sequenced in a study of shared clonotypes between healthy human individuals. Naive CD8 cells were CD45RO-negative, positively selected for CCR7, excluding terminally differentiated effector memory CD45RA+ cells. Clones were sequenced by immunoSEQ multiplex PCR, and TCRdb holds only the in-frame ones, with some missing. The data show hundreds of thousands of clones, 90% to 98% seen once. The sample was naive CD8+ T cells sorted from blood. These receptors came from a man aged 25-45 years in good health.

V is TRBV9 and J is TRBJ2-5; D remains ambiguous. V lost 4 bases and J 9 bases, leaving 16 bases between the germline ends. CDR1 is SGDLS, CDR2 YYNGEE, per germline. The CDR3 has 13 amino acids. The CDR3, as DNA: TGTGCCAGCAGCCCCGGACCAAGAGTGTCCCAGTACTTC. Residues: CASSPGPRVSQYF.

Worth noting for this clone: This sample also contains other DNA sequences that code for the same CDR3. The chain employs TRBV7-6 and TRBJ2-1, with 8 bases that match TRBD2. CDR3 length: 15 amino acids. V lost 6 bases and J lost 2; bases outside the gene matches: 6. Germline CDR1 reads SGHVS; CDR2 reads FNYEAQ. CDR3 coding DNA: TGTGCCAGCAGTCCAACTAGCGGAGCCTACAATGAGCAGTTCTTC. This translates into CASSPTSGAYNEQFF.

This sequence joins TRBV5-5 and TRBJ2-7, with no clear D. V was pared by 2 bases and J by 3 bases, with 18 bases between. The CDR3 is 16 residues long. CDR1 is SGHKS, CDR2 YYEKEE, per germline (reference sequence). Here the CDR3 DNA reads TGTGCCAGCAGCTTAGGTAGGGTCGTATCTGGCTACGAGCAGTACTTC. Translation: CASSLGRVVSGYEQYF.

A few counts support this clone. The sample holds other DNA sequences that translate to the same CDR3. The rearrangement joins TRBV29-1 to TRBJ2-1; 7 bases agree with TRBD1. The CDR3 loop spans 13 amino acids. Germline V gene data show CDR1 as SQVTM and CDR2 as ANQGSEA. The trim removed 3 bases at V and 8 bases at J, leaving 7 bases unmatched. This CDR3 reads CSVDPQGFDEQFF. The CDR3 nucleotides read TGCAGCGTTGACCCACAGGGGTTCGATGAGCAGTTCTTC.

This chain joins TRBV7-9 and TRBJ2-3; the D gene could be TRBD1 or TRBD2 (6 bases each). CDR1 is SEHNR, CDR2 FQNEAQ, per germline (reference sequence). The CDR3 loop spans 13 amino acids. V dropped 5 bases and J dropped 6 bases, with 12 bases sitting between them. This chain's CDR3 is CASSPPGADTQYF. The DNA for the CDR3 is TGTGCCAGCAGCCCACCGGGGGCGGATACGCAGTATTTT.

The chain uses TRBV5-1 and TRBJ1-3; D not resolved. The V gene's germline CDR1 is SGHRS and CDR2 YFSETQ. The germline V and J ends were trimmed by 1 base and 0 bases, with 11 bases remaining between them. The CDR3 loop spans 16 amino acids. CDR3 region: CASSLREDYSGNTIYF. Here the CDR3 DNA reads TGCGCCAGCAGCTTGCGAGAGGATTACTCTGGAAACACCATATATTTT.

The chain is built from TRBV20-1 and TRBJ2-7; D is undetermined. Trimming took off 2 bases at V and 2 bases at J, with 4 bases between the two ends. Germline assignment: CDR1 DFQATT and CDR2 SNEGSKA (reference sequence). The CDR3 contains 11 residues. CDR3 in amino acids: CSARLPYEQYF. The CDR3 DNA sequence: TGCAGTGCTAGACTACCCTACGAGCAGTACTTC.

The chain uses TRBV9 and TRBJ1-4; D may be TRBD1 (5 bases). The CDR3 runs to 15 residues. Germline values: CDR1 SGDLS, CDR2 YYNGEE. V was clipped by 3 bases and J by 8 bases, with 17 bases between them. The CDR3 reads CASSAGDASREKLFF. Here the CDR3 DNA reads TGTGCCAGCAGCGCCGGGGACGCTTCTAGGGAAAAACTGTTTTTT.

This clone was seen a single time. This chain joins TRBV11-2 and TRBJ2-5, with no clear D. CDR1 is SGHAT, CDR2 FQNNGV, per germline. The germline V and J ends were trimmed by 1 base and 1 base, with 10 bases remaining between them. The CDR3 consists of 15 residues. The CDR3 DNA is TGTGCCAGCAGCTTAGGGGGTTCGTTCCAAGAGACCCAGTACTTC. Residues: CASSLGGSFQETQYF.

Details on this clone: Other DNA variants within this sample encode the same CDR3. The chain recombines TRBV7-2 with TRBJ2-7; D is uncertain. Germline V gives CDR1 SGHTA, CDR2 FQGNSA. The ends were cut back, 3 bases at V and 2 bases at J, with 5 bases in the middle. This CDR3 is 12 amino acids long. The DNA of the CDR3 is TGTGCCAGCAGCTTGGGGACCTACGAGCAGTACTTC. Its protein is CASSLGTYEQYF.

The genes are TRBV29-1 and TRBJ2-1; tentative D call: TRBD2 (6 bases). Germline CDR1 SQVTM, CDR2 ANQGSEA. The CDR3 length is 14 residues. V was cut by 6 bases and J by 6 bases, with 18 bases left in between. The CDR3 sequence is CSVVWAGRGNEQFF. The CDR3, as DNA: TGCAGCGTGGTGTGGGCGGGAAGGGGCAATGAGCAGTTCTTC.

V gene TRBV4-1 combines with J gene TRBJ2-1; D unclear. The CDR3 is made up of 13 amino acids. The V end was cut by 0 bases, the J end by 12 bases, with 12 bases between. Germline CDR1 is MGHRA and CDR2 is YSYEKL. For the CDR3, the DNA is TGCGCCAGCAGCCAAGATCATAGAACCCCGCAGTTCTTC. It yields the protein CASSQDHRTPQFF.

The chain joins TRBV29-1 to TRBJ2-1; D is perhaps TRBD2 (6 bases). The V end lost 2 bases, the J end lost 2 bases, and 10 bases lay between the germline ends. This CDR3 region has 14 residues. The germline CDR1 and CDR2 sequences are SQVTM and ANQGSEA. CDR3 nucleotides: TGCAGCGTTGAAAGGCGGGAAGCCTACAATGAGCAGTTCTTC. Translated, it gives CSVERREAYNEQFF.

The chain recombines TRBV18 with TRBJ1-5, with 7 nucleotides matching TRBD1. Germline V CDR1 and CDR2: KGHSH, LQKENI. CDR3 length equals 16 residues. The ends lost 3 bases at V and 5 bases at J; junction bases unmatched: 10. The CDR3 region has the DNA TGTGCCAGCTCACCTCCTCCCGGGACAGAACATCAGCCCCAGCATTTT. Translated, it gives CASSPPPGTEHQPQHF.

J is TRBJ1-2 and V is TRBV4-1, with D unresolved. Trimming cost V 4 bases and J 8 bases, with 11 bases left between them. The germline CDR1 and CDR2 sequences are MGHRA and YSYEKL. This CDR3 comprises 12 residues. The CDR3 here is CASSPLAGGYTF. Written as DNA, the CDR3 is TGCGCCAGCAGCCCTCTGGCGGGCGGCTACACCTTC.

The chain combines TRBV19 with TRBJ1-5; a weak D match, TRBD1 (5 bases). This CDR3 spans 16 amino acids. The V end was cut by 1 base, the J end by 1 base, with 11 bases between. CDR1 and CDR2 (germline): LNHDA, SQIVND (reference sequence). CDR3 in amino acids: CASSIGEGRSNQPQHF. DNA for the CDR3: TGTGCCAGTAGTATAGGAGAGGGGCGCAGCAATCAGCCCCAGCATTTT.

The gene calls are TRBV5-6 and TRBJ2-1, with D tentatively TRBD2 (6 bases). The CDR3 sequence is 14 residues long. V was cut by 7 bases and J by 9 bases, with 20 bases left in between. Per the germline V gene, CDR1 is SGHDT and CDR2 is YYEEEE. CDR3 sequence (DNA): TGTGCCAGCCTTCTGGGGAGCGGGTGGGGTGAGCAGTTCTTC. It yields the protein CASLLGSGWGEQFF.

This clone has just one count. The V and J genes are TRBV7-8 and TRBJ2-7, with 7 bases aligning to TRBD1. The germline V gene encodes CDR1 SGHVS and CDR2 FQNEAQ. Trimming cost V 5 bases and J 1 base; bases outside gene matches: 8. The length of the CDR3 is 15 residues. DNA of the CDR3: TGTGCCAGCAGCGGCGCGACAGGGATTTCCTACGAGCAGTACTTC. The encoded protein is CASSGATGISYEQYF.

This rearrangement joins TRBV4-1 to TRBJ2-7; D gene unclear. Germline CDR1 MGHRA, CDR2 YSYEKL. V was trimmed by 3 bases and J by 3 bases, leaving 12 bases between them. The CDR3 contains 14 residues. CDR3 nucleotides: TGCGCCAGCAGCCACCCCCTTACAGACTACGAGCAGTACTTC. Translation: CASSHPLTDYEQYF.

V usage is TRBV5-1 and J usage is TRBJ1-2; unclear D gene. CDR3 length: 18 amino acids. Trimming removed 0 bases from V and 0 bases from J, with 18 bases in between. The V gene's germline CDR1 is SGHRS and CDR2 YFSETQ. CDR3 protein: CASSLVPADPITNYGYTF. As DNA, the CDR3 is TGCGCCAGCAGCTTGGTCCCGGCGGATCCCATTACTAACTATGGCTACACCTTC.

The genes are TRBV14 and TRBJ1-5, with D possibly being TRBD1 (5 bases). The CDR3 consists of 15 residues. The germline V gene has CDR1 SGHDN and CDR2 FVKESK. V lost 1 base and J lost 6, with 13 bases in between. The CDR3: CASSQVARGGQPQHF. CDR3 nucleotide sequence: TGTGCCAGCAGCCAAGTCGCTAGGGGCGGTCAGCCCCAGCATTTT.

The chain joins TRBV11-2 to TRBJ2-5; 9 bases are shared with TRBD1. The V gene end was trimmed by 4 bases and the J gene end by 5 bases; junction bases not matched to a gene: 11. Germline V gene sequence: CDR1 SGHAT, CDR2 FQNNGV. This CDR3 spans 16 amino acids. This CDR3 reads CASSSGQGRNWETQYF. Written as DNA, the CDR3 is TGTGCCAGCAGCTCCGGACAGGGGAGGAATTGGGAGACCCAGTACTTC. Full variable domain (remainder filled in from reference TRBV11-2 and TRBJ2-5): EAGVAQSPRYKIIEKRQSVAFWCNPISGHATLYWYQQILGQGPKLLIQFQNNGVVDDSQLPKDRFSAERLKGVDSTLKIQPAKLEDSAVYLCASSSGQGRNWETQYFGPGTRLLVL.

The chain recombines TRBV11-2 with TRBJ2-7; no clear D. Trimming left V 1 base short and J 2 bases short, with 9 bases between. The CDR3 length is 14 residues. Germline CDR1 is SGHAT and CDR2 is FQNNGV. CDR3 residues: CASSLGVGPYEQYF. The CDR3 DNA reads as TGTGCCAGCAGCTTAGGGGTGGGCCCCTACGAGCAGTACTTC. Based on the CDR3 plus reference TRBV11-2 and TRBJ2-7, the full variable domain is EAGVAQSPRYKIIEKRQSVAFWCNPISGHATLYWYQQILGQGPKLLIQFQNNGVVDDSQLPKDRFSAERLKGVDSTLKIQPAKLEDSAVYLCASSLGVGPYEQYFGPGTRLTVT.

The chain recombines TRBV5-1 with TRBJ2-2, with D possibly matching TRBD1 (5 bases). CDR3 length equals 14 residues. The V end was cut by 4 bases, the J end by 5 bases, with 12 bases between. Germline V lookup: CDR1 SGHRS, CDR2 YFSETQ. The CDR3 is CASSMEGATGELFF. The CDR3 nucleotides read TGCGCCAGCAGCATGGAAGGGGCAACCGGGGAGCTGTTTTTT.